Each of the 27 T cell receptor beta chains below was sequenced from the same sample in a study of cytomegalovirus exposure and HLA in healthy donors. Both 60 Vbeta primers and 13 Jbeta primers went into the PCR. Measured with immunoSEQ multiplex PCR; TCRdb has only the in-frame clones, and not every one. The data contain roughly 180,000 clones, roughly 80% of them singletons. Sequenced input: PBMCs. The source of these receptors is a male donor in good health and CMV-seronegative.

The rearrangement uses TRBV11-2 and TRBJ2-5, with 12 bases matching TRBD2. Germline-derived CDR1 and CDR2 are SGHAT and FQNNGV. The CDR3 is 17 residues long. With V trimmed by 4 bases and J by 5 bases, 11 bases remained unmatched. The CDR3 sequence: CASSSFRLAGGQETQYF. In DNA, the CDR3 is TGTGCCAGCAGCTCCTTCCGTCTAGCGGGGGGGCAGGAGACCCAGTACTTC.

The chain recombines TRBV6-1 with TRBJ1-6; 8 positions match TRBD1. Losses at the gene ends were 6 bases for V and 7 bases for J; bases not matched to a gene: 2. Germline loops: CDR1 MNHNS, CDR2 SASEGT. The CDR3 covers 13 residues. The CDR3 bases are TGTGCCAGCAGACGGACAGGGAATTCACCCCTCCACTTT. Protein: CASRRTGNSPLHF.

This chain links TRBV6-5 with TRBJ2-1, with D tentatively TRBD2 (6 bases). The CDR3 spans 15 residues. Trimming cost V 8 bases and J 4 bases, with 18 bases left between them. The germline V gene has CDR1 MNHEY and CDR2 SVGAGI. CDR3 sequence reads: CASGLSGTVYNEQFF. CDR3 nucleotide sequence: TGTGCCAGCGGGCTGTCCGGGACTGTTTACAATGAGCAGTTCTTC.

The chain recombines TRBV2 with TRBJ2-5; D may be TRBD1 (6 bases). The J call may not be correct, given that the DNA end is closer to TRBJ2-7. Germline assignment: CDR1 SNHLY and CDR2 FYNNEI. This CDR3 contains 14 residues. CDR3 bases: TGTGCCAGCAGACTACAGACAGGTGCCTACGAGCAGTACTTC. It encodes CASRLQTGAYEQYF.

This chain uses TRBV7-3 with TRBJ1-6; D uncertain. V was clipped by 1 base and J by 14 bases, with 15 bases between them. CDR1 is SGHTA and CDR2 is FQGTGA in the germline V gene. The CDR3 loop spans 14 amino acids. CDR3 residues: CASSLSRSGRALHF. As DNA, the CDR3 is TGTGCCAGCAGCTTAAGCCGGTCCGGGAGGGCCCTCCACTTT. The complete variable domain, with remaining parts taken from reference TRBV7-3 and TRBJ1-6, reads GAGVSQTPSNKVTEKGKYVELRCDPISGHTALYWYRQSLGQGPEFLIYFQGTGAADDSGLPNDRFFAVRPEGSVSTLKIQRTERGDSAVYLCASSLSRSGRALHFGNGTRLTVT.

This chain connects TRBV30 to TRBJ1-5, with no clear D. In germline, CDR1 is GTSNPN, CDR2 SVGIG (reference sequence). The CDR3 extends over 13 amino acids. With 2 bases removed from V and 1 base from J, the gap between germline ends came to 6 bases. For the CDR3, the DNA is TGTGCCTGGAGTCCCTACAGCAATCAGCCCCAGCATTTT. Amino acids: CAWSPYSNQPQHF.

This clone was counted a few times. V and J are TRBV7-9 and TRBJ1-1; TRBD1 matches 8 bases. Germline V lookup: CDR1 SEHNR, CDR2 FQNEAQ (reference sequence). V gave up 7 bases and J gave up 4 bases; unmatched junction bases: 11. This CDR3 contains 15 residues. In DNA form, the CDR3 reads TGTGCCAGCACACGACCCCGGACAGGGAGCACTGAAGCTTTCTTT. Translating gives CASTRPRTGSTEAFF.

The genes are TRBV7-9 and TRBJ2-1; 7 nucleotides line up with TRBD1. The CDR3 sequence is 14 residues long. Germline CDR1 is SEHNR and CDR2 is FQNEAQ (reference sequence). V lost 2 bases to trimming and J lost 10 bases; unmatched junction nucleotides: 8. CDR3 coding DNA: TGTGCCAGCAGCTTAAGGACAGGAGGAGAAGAGCAGTTCTTC. It specifies CASSLRTGGEEQFF.

J is TRBJ2-1 and V is TRBV6-6; D is perhaps TRBD1 (6 bases). Germline CDR1 is MNHNY and CDR2 is SVGAGI (reference sequence). The germline V and J ends were trimmed by 6 bases and 2 bases, with 11 bases remaining between them. CDR3 size: 14 residues. The CDR3 reads CASSPGTPYNEQFF. In DNA form, the CDR3 reads TGTGCCAGCAGCCCCGGGACACCCTACAATGAGCAGTTCTTC.

The chain recombines TRBV7-2 with TRBJ2-1; 13 bases fit TRBD2. J gave up 9 bases and V 5 bases, and 7 bases lay outside the gene matches. The CDR3 is 15 amino acids. Germline CDR1 and CDR2: SGHTA and FQGNSA. CDR3 sequence (DNA): TGTGCCAGCAGCCTGGGACTAGCGGGGTTCCGTGAGCAGTTCTTC. It codes for CASSLGLAGFREQFF.

V and J are TRBV28 and TRBJ2-7; D might be TRBD1 (6 bases). Germline V gene sequence: CDR1 MDHEN, CDR2 SYDVKM. CDR3 size: 17 residues. Trimming took off 3 bases at V and 0 bases at J, with 18 bases between the two ends. CDR3 protein: CASSFLGAPGSSYEQYF. As DNA, the CDR3 is TGTGCCAGCAGTTTTCTGGGGGCCCCGGGCAGCTCCTACGAGCAGTACTTC.

This clone has a single count. This sequence joins TRBV28 and TRBJ2-7; D gene ambiguous. The ends were cut back, 1 base at V and 6 bases at J, with 7 bases in the middle. The CDR3 has 12 amino acids. Germline CDR1 reads MDHEN; CDR2 reads SYDVKM. The CDR3 protein is CASSLSPSEQYF. DNA of the CDR3: TGTGCCAGCAGTTTATCCCCGTCCGAGCAGTACTTC.

DNA for the CDR3: TGTGCCAGCAGTGAATATGGGACAACGATTGAAGCTTTCTTT. As protein: CASSEYGTTIEAFF. The rearrangement joins TRBV25-1 to TRBJ1-1, with D possibly TRBD1 on 6 matching bases. Germline V CDR1 and CDR2: MGHDK, SYGVNS. V was cut by 0 bases and J by 7 bases, with 12 bases left in between. The CDR3 runs 14 residues. Based on the CDR3 plus reference TRBV25-1 and TRBJ1-1, the full variable domain is EADIYQTPRYLVIGTGKKITLECSQTMGHDKMYWYQQDPGMELHLIHYSYGVNSTEKGDLSSESTVSRIRTEHFPLTLESARPSHTSQYLCASSEYGTTIEAFFGQGTRLTVV.

The chain recombines TRBV2 with TRBJ1-6; D perhaps matches TRBD1 (6 bases). Trimming took off 8 bases at V and 5 bases at J, with 19 bases between the two ends. Per the germline V gene, CDR1 is SNHLY and CDR2 is FYNNEI. The CDR3 consists of 16 residues. The CDR3 spells CASGWGGPRNNSPLHF. CDR3 coding DNA: TGTGCCAGCGGATGGGGGGGGCCAAGAAATAATTCACCCCTCCACTTT.

The V and J genes are TRBV7-2 and TRBJ2-3, with D perhaps matching TRBD1 (5 bases). The V end lost 5 bases, the J end lost 6 bases, and 15 bases lay between the germline ends. This CDR3 region has 14 residues. CDR1 and CDR2 (germline): SGHTA, FQGNSA. In nucleotides, the CDR3 is TGTGCCAGCAGCCCGAGTAGGGGCAGGGATACGCAGTATTTT. Its protein is CASSPSRGRDTQYF.

J is TRBJ1-6 and V is TRBV13, with 11 nucleotides matching TRBD1. This CDR3 is built from 15 residues. J gave up 10 bases and V 5 bases, and 7 bases lay outside the gene matches. Germline lookup yields CDR1 PRHDT and CDR2 FYEKMQ (reference sequence). The CDR3 nucleotides read TGTGCCAGCAGCCCGCGGGACAGGGGGAAATCACCCCTCCACTTT. It encodes CASSPRDRGKSPLHF.

To note about this clone: The junction shows a germline mismatch at one end, possibly a read error. J is TRBJ1-1 and V is TRBV10-3; D perhaps matches TRBD1 (5 bases). The CDR3 is 14 amino acids. Per germline, CDR1 ENHRY and CDR2 SYGVKD. CDR3 nucleotide sequence: TGTGCCATCAGTGCCGGACAAAAAGGAACTGAAGCTCTCTTT. It encodes CAISAGQKGTEALF.

The V and J genes are TRBV13 and TRBJ1-3; D is uncertain. V was clipped by 1 base and J by 1 base, with 5 bases between them. Germline V gene sequence: CDR1 PRHDT, CDR2 FYEKMQ (reference sequence). CDR3 size: 14 residues. In DNA, the CDR3 is TGTGCCAGCAGCTTAGTCGGGTCTGGAAACACCATATATTTT. Translation: CASSLVGSGNTIYF.

This chain connects TRBV27 to TRBJ2-2; 9 nucleotides line up with TRBD2. CDR1 and CDR2 (germline): MNHEY, SMNVEV (reference sequence). With 3 bases clipped from V and 5 bases from J, the junction kept 4 bases outside the gene matches. The CDR3 sequence is 15 residues long. CDR3: CASSLLAGITGELFF. In DNA form, the CDR3 reads TGTGCCAGCAGTTTGCTAGCGGGAATAACCGGGGAGCTGTTTTTT.

The V call is TRBV6-6, the J call TRBJ1-4; tentatively, D is TRBD1 (6 bases). The CDR3 is 15 residues long. Germline V gene sequence: CDR1 MNHNY, CDR2 SVGAGI (reference sequence). Trimming took 6 bases from V and 4 from J, leaving 15 bases between them. The CDR3 sequence is CASRAPGGLNEKLFF. In DNA form, the CDR3 reads TGTGCCAGCAGAGCACCGGGGGGGCTTAATGAAAAACTGTTTTTT.

In the case of this clone: The sample has other DNA sequences that encode this CDR3 too. The gene calls are TRBV20-1 and TRBJ2-7; D gene ambiguous. The V end lost 1 base, the J end lost 3 bases, and 4 bases lay between the germline ends. This CDR3 is built from 11 residues. In germline, CDR1 is DFQATT, CDR2 SNEGSKA (reference sequence). The CDR3 region has the DNA TGCAGTGCTAGAGCCGGCTACGAGCAGTACTTC. Its translation: CSARAGYEQYF.

The V and J genes are TRBV28 and TRBJ1-6; the D is unclear. This CDR3 is built from 14 residues. V was shortened by 6 bases and J by 7 bases, with 13 bases between the two germline ends. Looked up from germline, CDR1 is MDHEN and CDR2 is SYDVKM. The CDR3 protein is CASSLEPYNSPLHF. The CDR3 DNA follows: TGTGCCAGCAGCCTAGAACCATACAATTCACCCCTCCACTTT.

V and J are TRBV4-1 and TRBJ1-4; no clear D. This CDR3 is built from 16 residues. Germline assignment: CDR1 MGHRA and CDR2 YSYEKL. V lost 1 base to trimming and J lost 6 bases, with 15 bases between them. The CDR3 nucleotides read TGCGCCAGCAGCCAAGTAGGCGGGGTGAGCTATGAAAAACTGTTTTTT. Protein sequence: CASSQVGGVSYEKLFF.

This sequence joins TRBV9 and TRBJ2-7; 7 bases agree with TRBD1. The CDR3 has 14 residues. Germline loops: CDR1 SGDLS, CDR2 YYNGEE. Trimming took 3 bases from V and 2 from J; bases not matched to a gene: 5. The CDR3 DNA is TGTGCCAGCAGCGCGACAGGGTCCGCCTACGAGCAGTACTTC. Translating gives CASSATGSAYEQYF.

The chain recombines TRBV18 with TRBJ2-3; 8 bases are shared with TRBD1. The CDR3 runs 15 residues. Germline V CDR1 and CDR2: KGHSH, LQKENI. Trimming removed 1 base from V and 4 bases from J; junction bases left unmatched: 4. CDR3 protein: CASSPRQGNADTQYF. The CDR3 nucleotides are TGTGCCAGCTCACCACGACAGGGGAACGCAGATACGCAGTATTTT.

V usage is TRBV6-5 and J usage is TRBJ2-2, with D uncertain. Deletions cut 2 bases from V and 6 bases from J, with 7 bases between. CDR1 is MNHEY, CDR2 SVGAGI, per germline. This CDR3 has 13 amino acids. The CDR3 sequence: CASSYPGPGELFF. As DNA, the CDR3 is TGTGCCAGCAGTTACCCAGGTCCCGGGGAGCTGTTTTTT.

This clone was counted once. The chain uses TRBV6-1 and TRBJ1-2, with D hard to call. The CDR3 is made up of 15 amino acids. The germline CDR1 and CDR2 sequences are MNHNS and SASEGT. Trimming cost V 4 bases and J 0 bases, with 12 bases left between them. The CDR3 here is CASSAEDGANYGYTF. The CDR3, as DNA: TGTGCCAGCAGTGCTGAAGACGGGGCTAACTATGGCTACACCTTC.